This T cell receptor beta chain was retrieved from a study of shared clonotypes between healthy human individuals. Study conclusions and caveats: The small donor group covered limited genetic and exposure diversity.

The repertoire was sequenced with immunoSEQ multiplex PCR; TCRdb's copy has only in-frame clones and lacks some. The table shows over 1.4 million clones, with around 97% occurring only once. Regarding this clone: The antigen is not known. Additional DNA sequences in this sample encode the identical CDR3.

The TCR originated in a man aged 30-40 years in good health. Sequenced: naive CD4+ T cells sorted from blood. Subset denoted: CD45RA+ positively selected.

The CDR3 DNA follows: TGTGCCAGCAGTGGCCCGATGAACACTGAAGCTTTCTTT. Translation gives CASSGPMNTEAFF. This sequence joins TRBV2 and TRBJ1-1; D is unclear. This CDR3 is 13 amino acids long. Germline lookup yields CDR1 SNHLY and CDR2 FYNNEI. V lost 4 bases and J lost 0, with 6 bases in between.